One and the same sample provided the 20 T cell receptor beta chains below, sequenced in a study of graft-versus-host responses after intestinal transplantation. Sequenced by immunoSEQ multiplex PCR; TCRdb stores in-frame clones only, minus some. Of over 10,000 clones in the sample, about four fifths were seen once. This sample comprised PBMCs, obtained approximately 320 days after intestinal transplant. The receptors stem from a human patient who received an intestinal transplant, so some T cells may come from the graft donor.

The chain combines TRBV19 with TRBJ2-1; 8 nucleotides agree with TRBD1. This CDR3 has 15 residues. The V segment lost 5 bases and the J segment 2 bases; nucleotides outside the gene matches: 5. Germline V lookup: CDR1 LNHDA, CDR2 SQIVND (reference sequence). The chain's CDR3 is CASSPTGDPYNEQFF. CDR3 nucleotide sequence: TGTGCCAGTAGTCCGACAGGGGATCCCTACAATGAGCAGTTCTTC.

The V call is TRBV6-1, the J call TRBJ1-1; D is ambiguous. Trimming shortened V by 2 bases and J by 5 bases, and 15 bases separated the two germline ends. Germline values: CDR1 MNHNS, CDR2 SASEGT. The CDR3 spans 15 residues. The CDR3 nucleotides read TGTGCCAGCAGTGAATTTTGGCTCATGGGGACTGAAGCTTTCTTT. This gives the protein CASSEFWLMGTEAFF.

The chain couples TRBV4-1 to TRBJ2-5; TRBD1 is a possible D gene (6 bases). V was clipped by 2 bases and J by 5 bases, with 21 bases between them. The CDR3 spans 17 residues. CDR1 is MGHRA and CDR2 is YSYEKL in the germline V gene. The CDR3: CASSQTKMGAALETQYF. The CDR3 DNA reads TGCGCCAGCAGCCAAACAAAGATGGGGGCTGCGTTGGAGACCCAGTACTTC.

The chain recombines TRBV30 with TRBJ2-7; D is unresolved. The CDR3 loop spans 16 amino acids. Germline V gene data show CDR1 as GTSNPN and CDR2 as SVGIG (reference sequence). V dropped 3 bases and J dropped 0 bases, with 18 bases sitting between them. Written as DNA, the CDR3 is TGTGCCTGGAGCACTACGAAGGAACAGATCTCCTACGAGCAGTACTTC. Translated: CAWSTTKEQISYEQYF.

The chain couples TRBV19 to TRBJ2-7, with D unresolved. Trimming stripped 1 base from V and 6 bases from J, with 4 bases between. Germline V gene data show CDR1 as LNHDA and CDR2 as SQIVND (reference sequence). The CDR3 contains 11 residues. The CDR3 sequence is CASSIGGEQYF. The CDR3 DNA follows: TGTGCCAGTAGTATAGGGGGCGAGCAGTACTTC.

The chain joins TRBV28 to TRBJ2-7, with D maybe TRBD2 (6 bases). This CDR3 has 12 residues. Trimming shortened V by 7 bases and J by 6 bases, and 13 bases separated the two germline ends. The germline CDR1 and CDR2 sequences are MDHEN and SYDVKM. CDR3: CASKGGKGEQYF. Here the CDR3 DNA reads TGTGCCAGCAAAGGCGGGAAGGGCGAGCAGTACTTC. Full variable domain (rest looked up from reference TRBV28 and TRBJ2-7): DVKVTQSSRYLVKRTGEKVFLECVQDMDHENMFWYRQDPGLGLRLIYFSYDVKMKEKGDIPEGYSVSREKKERFSLILESASTNQTSMYLCASKGGKGEQYFGPGTRLTVT.

The rearrangement links TRBV9 to TRBJ1-1, with 7 positions matching TRBD1. Germline V gene lookup returns CDR1 SGDLS and CDR2 YYNGEE. This CDR3 is built from 15 residues. V was pared by 4 bases and J by 0 bases, with 6 bases of the junction left unmatched. DNA for the CDR3: TGTGCCAGCAGCCCCCCCGGGACAGTGAACACTGAAGCTTTCTTT. This encodes CASSPPGTVNTEAFF.

The rearrangement links TRBV7-2 to TRBJ1-1; no clear D. The germline V gene has CDR1 SGHTA and CDR2 FQGNSA. The CDR3 is 13 amino acids. Trimming stripped 1 base from V and 1 base from J, with 4 bases between. CDR3 nucleotides: TGTGCCAGCAGCTTAGGACGGAACACTGAAGCTTTCTTT. Translation gives CASSLGRNTEAFF.

The genes are TRBV9 and TRBJ2-2, with 9 bases fitting TRBD1. CDR1 SGDLS and CDR2 YYNGEE come from the germline V gene. Unmatched junction bases numbered 4, after V lost 5 bases and J lost 5 bases. This CDR3 region has 14 residues. The CDR3 coding sequence is TGTGCCAGCAGACAGGGGGCTGGGACCGGGGAGCTGTTTTTT. It is translated as CASRQGAGTGELFF.

The rearrangement links TRBV5-5 to TRBJ2-4; 8 nucleotides match TRBD2. Germline V CDR1 and CDR2: SGHKS, YYEKEE (reference sequence). The junction had 4 bases not matched to a gene; V was cut back by 4 bases and J by 4 bases. The CDR3 runs 14 residues. In DNA, the CDR3 is TGTGCCAGCAGCCCTGGACTAGCTAAAAACATTCAGTACTTC. Translating it yields CASSPGLAKNIQYF. The entire variable domain, with the rest obtained from reference TRBV5-5 and TRBJ2-4, is as follows: DAGVTQSPTHLIKTRGQQVTLRCSPISGHKSVSWYQQVLGQGPQFIFQYYEKEERGRGNFPDRFSARQFPNYSSELNVNALLLGDSALYLCASSPGLAKNIQYFGAGTRLSVL.

This clone was seen only once. The genes are TRBV29-1 and TRBJ2-1; D gene ambiguous. This CDR3 region has 11 residues. V lost 7 bases and J lost 8, with 12 bases in between. The germline CDR1 and CDR2 sequences are SQVTM and ANQGSEA. As DNA, the CDR3 is TGCAGCGCCGAAGTCCTGGATGAGCAGTTCTTC. Amino acids: CSAEVLDEQFF.

The V gene is TRBV9, the J gene TRBJ2-1, with D tentatively TRBD2 (6 bases). The CDR3 loop spans 16 amino acids. The germline V and J ends were trimmed by 3 bases and 0 bases, with 13 bases remaining between them. Germline V lookup: CDR1 SGDLS, CDR2 YYNGEE. CDR3 region: CASSAAPGLSYNEQFF. The CDR3 region has the DNA TGTGCCAGCAGCGCCGCGCCGGGACTCTCCTACAATGAGCAGTTCTTC. Based on the CDR3 plus reference TRBV9 and TRBJ2-1, the full variable domain is DSGVTQTPKHLITATGQRVTLRCSPRSGDLSVYWYQQSLDQGLQFLIQYYNGEERAKGNILERFSAQQFPDLHSELNLSSLELGDSALYFCASSAAPGLSYNEQFFGPGTRLTVL.

The chain joins TRBV6-1 to TRBJ1-4; 7 nucleotides align to TRBD1. This CDR3 has 17 amino acids. With V trimmed by 3 bases and J by 6 bases, 13 bases remained unmatched. From germline, CDR1 is MNHNS and CDR2 SASEGT. The CDR3 here is CASSDRKGGRGDEKLFF. The CDR3 region has the DNA TGTGCCAGCAGTGACCGGAAGGGGGGCAGGGGGGATGAAAAACTGTTTTTT.

The chain combines TRBV6-6 with TRBJ2-2, with D tentatively TRBD2 (5 bases). From germline, CDR1 is MNHNY and CDR2 SVGAGI (reference sequence). CDR3 length equals 16 residues. Trimming pared 8 bases from V and 5 bases from J, leaving 21 bases between. CDR3 sequence reads: CASFREGVARTGELFF. CDR3 sequence (DNA): TGTGCCAGCTTCCGCGAGGGAGTGGCAAGGACCGGGGAGCTGTTTTTT.

The count of this clone is one. V is TRBV15 and J is TRBJ1-3, with 9 bases that match TRBD1. CDR1 LNHNV and CDR2 YYDKDF come from the germline V gene (reference sequence). The trim removed 1 base at V and 7 bases at J, leaving 2 bases unmatched. The CDR3 runs 14 residues. CDR3 sequence reads: CATSRGDRVNTIYF. CDR3 sequence (DNA): TGTGCCACCAGCAGAGGGGACAGGGTCAACACCATATATTTT.

The gene calls are TRBV19 and TRBJ1-5; no clear D gene. Germline loops: CDR1 LNHDA, CDR2 SQIVND (reference sequence). V lost 9 bases, J lost 5 bases, and 14 bases lay in between. The CDR3 is made up of 13 amino acids. The CDR3 nucleotides read TGTGCCAGCCTAGCCGCAGATCATCAGCCCCAGCATTTT. Residues: CASLAADHQPQHF.

Worth noting for this clone: One junction end does not reproduce the germline sequence, and a read error may be involved. The chain uses TRBV28 and TRBJ2-7, with 8 bases identical to TRBD1. Germline lookup yields CDR1 MDHEN and CDR2 SYDVKM. The CDR3 runs to 15 residues. The CDR3 loop reads CAGSSDRAVPYEQYF. The CDR3 DNA reads TGTGCCGGCAGTTCGGACAGGGCCGTCCCCTACGAGCAGTACTTC.

V is TRBV7-6 and J is TRBJ1-5; D gene unclear. Germline V gene sequence: CDR1 SGHVS, CDR2 FNYEAQ. This CDR3 spans 13 amino acids. Trimming cost V 6 bases and J 0 bases, with 6 bases left between them. The CDR3: CASRGYSNQPQHF. In nucleotides, the CDR3 is TGTGCCAGCAGGGGATATAGCAATCAGCCCCAGCATTTT.

The CDR3 sequence is CASSISGTDTQYF. The CDR3 nucleotides read TGTGCCAGTAGTATTTCGGGAACAGATACGCAGTATTTT. V gene TRBV19 combines with J gene TRBJ2-3, with TRBD2 as a possible D gene (5 bases). Deletions cut 3 bases from V and 3 bases from J, with 7 bases between. The CDR3 spans 13 residues. Germline loops: CDR1 LNHDA, CDR2 SQIVND (reference sequence).

V gene TRBV28 combines with J gene TRBJ1-6, with D possibly being TRBD1 (5 bases). The V end lost 3 bases, the J end lost 5 bases, and 14 bases lay between the germline ends. Per the germline V gene, CDR1 is MDHEN and CDR2 is SYDVKM. The CDR3 spans 16 residues. The CDR3 protein is CASSFPRALNNSPLHF. CDR3 DNA sequence: TGTGCCAGCAGTTTCCCCAGGGCGTTGAATAATTCACCCCTCCACTTT.